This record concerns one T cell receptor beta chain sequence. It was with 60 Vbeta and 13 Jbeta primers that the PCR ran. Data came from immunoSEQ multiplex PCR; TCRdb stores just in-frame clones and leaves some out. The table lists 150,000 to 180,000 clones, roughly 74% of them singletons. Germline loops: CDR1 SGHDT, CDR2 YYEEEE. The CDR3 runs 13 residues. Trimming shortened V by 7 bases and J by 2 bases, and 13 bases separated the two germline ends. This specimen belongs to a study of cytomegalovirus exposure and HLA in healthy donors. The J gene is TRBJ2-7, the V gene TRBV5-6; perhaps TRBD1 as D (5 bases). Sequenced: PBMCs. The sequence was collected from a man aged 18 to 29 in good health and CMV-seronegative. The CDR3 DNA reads TGTGCCAGCGAGGACATTCAAACCTACGAGCAGTACTTC. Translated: CASEDIQTYEQYF.